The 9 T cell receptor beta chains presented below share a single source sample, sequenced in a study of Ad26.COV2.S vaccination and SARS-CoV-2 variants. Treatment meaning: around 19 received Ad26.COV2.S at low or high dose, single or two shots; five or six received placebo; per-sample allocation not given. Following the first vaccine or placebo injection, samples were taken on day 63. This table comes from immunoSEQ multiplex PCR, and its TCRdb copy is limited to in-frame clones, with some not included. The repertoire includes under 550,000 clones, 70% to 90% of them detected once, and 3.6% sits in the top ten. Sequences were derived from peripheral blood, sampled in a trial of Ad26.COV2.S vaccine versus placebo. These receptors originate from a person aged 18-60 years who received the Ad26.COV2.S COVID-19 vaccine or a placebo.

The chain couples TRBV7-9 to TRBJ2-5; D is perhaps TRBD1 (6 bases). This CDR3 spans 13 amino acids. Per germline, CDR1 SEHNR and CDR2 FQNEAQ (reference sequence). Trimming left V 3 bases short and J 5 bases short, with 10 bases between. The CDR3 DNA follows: TGTGCCAGCAGCTTTGCAGGGGTGGAGACCCAGTACTTC. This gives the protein CASSFAGVETQYF.

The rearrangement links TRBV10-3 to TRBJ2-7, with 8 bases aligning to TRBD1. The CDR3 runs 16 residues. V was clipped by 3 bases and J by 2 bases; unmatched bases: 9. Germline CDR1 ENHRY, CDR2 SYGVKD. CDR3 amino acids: CAISDPKQGGPYEQYF. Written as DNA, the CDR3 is TGTGCCATCAGTGACCCCAAACAGGGGGGACCCTACGAGCAGTACTTC.

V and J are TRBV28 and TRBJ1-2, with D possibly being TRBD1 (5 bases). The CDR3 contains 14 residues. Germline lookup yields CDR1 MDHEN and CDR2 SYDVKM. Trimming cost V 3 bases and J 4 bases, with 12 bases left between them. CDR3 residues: CASSLAGASYGYTF. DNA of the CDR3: TGTGCCAGCAGTTTGGCCGGGGCCAGCTATGGCTACACCTTC.

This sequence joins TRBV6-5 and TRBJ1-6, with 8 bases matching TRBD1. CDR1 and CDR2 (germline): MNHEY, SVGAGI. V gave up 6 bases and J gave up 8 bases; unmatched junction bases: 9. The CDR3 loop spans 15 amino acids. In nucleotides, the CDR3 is TGTGCCAGCAGAACCGGACAGGGCTCGGATTCACCCCTCCACTTT. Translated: CASRTGQGSDSPLHF.

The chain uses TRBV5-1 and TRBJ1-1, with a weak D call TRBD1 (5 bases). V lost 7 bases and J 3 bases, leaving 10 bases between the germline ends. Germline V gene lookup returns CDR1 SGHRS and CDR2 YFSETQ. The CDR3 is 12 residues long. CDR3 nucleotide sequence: TGCGCCAGCTCCGACAGCTACACTGAAGCTTTCTTT. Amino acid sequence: CASSDSYTEAFF.

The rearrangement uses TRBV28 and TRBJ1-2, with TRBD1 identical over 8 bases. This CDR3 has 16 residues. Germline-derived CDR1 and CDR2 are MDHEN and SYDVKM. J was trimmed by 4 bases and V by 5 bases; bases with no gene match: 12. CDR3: CASSPPGNTGGYGYTF. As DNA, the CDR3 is TGTGCCAGCAGTCCCCCGGGGAATACAGGGGGCTATGGCTACACCTTC.

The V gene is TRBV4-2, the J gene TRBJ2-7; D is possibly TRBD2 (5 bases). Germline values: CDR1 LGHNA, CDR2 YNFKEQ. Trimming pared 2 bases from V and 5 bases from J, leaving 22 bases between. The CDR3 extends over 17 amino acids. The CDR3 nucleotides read TGTGCCAGCAGCCAATATCCCGCCGAGGGTTCCACCAACGAGCAGTACTTC. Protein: CASSQYPAEGSTNEQYF.

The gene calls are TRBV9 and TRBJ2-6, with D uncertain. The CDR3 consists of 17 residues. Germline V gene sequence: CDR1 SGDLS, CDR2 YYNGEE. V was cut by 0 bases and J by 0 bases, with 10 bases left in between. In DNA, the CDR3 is TGTGCCAGCAGCGTAGGTCCAGGCCCCTCTGGGGCCAACGTCCTGACTTTC. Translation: CASSVGPGPSGANVLTF. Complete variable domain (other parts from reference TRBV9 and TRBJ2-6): DSGVTQTPKHLITATGQRVTLRCSPRSGDLSVYWYQQSLDQGLQFLIQYYNGEERAKGNILERFSAQQFPDLHSELNLSSLELGDSALYFCASSVGPGPSGANVLTFGAGSRLTVL.

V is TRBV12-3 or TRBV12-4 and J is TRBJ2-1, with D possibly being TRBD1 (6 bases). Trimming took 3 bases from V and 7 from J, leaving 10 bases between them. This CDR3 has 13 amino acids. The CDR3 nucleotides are TGTGCCAGCAGTTTTTGGGGGCGGAATGAGCAGTTCTTC. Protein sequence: CASSFWGRNEQFF.